The entry below gives a single TCR beta chain sequence along with its context. Antigen: not known. The sample is drawn from a study of PD-L1 blockade in urothelial cancer. Across the whole study: The year 2014 saw patients start atezolizumab, 1,200 mg intravenously every 3 weeks.

Germline-derived CDR1 and CDR2 are SGHAT and FQNNGV. Trimming shortened V by 3 bases and J by 5 bases, and 11 bases separated the two germline ends. The CDR3 loop spans 14 amino acids. Study-wide results and limits: Durable-benefit patients showed greater tumor-associated blood clone expansion at 3 weeks.

Time point specified: pretreatment peripheral blood. Patients yielded 1 to 8 samples each, pretreatment and on-treatment. This table comes from immunoSEQ multiplex PCR, and its TCRdb copy is limited to in-frame clones, with some not included. This sample has tens of thousands of clones, with about 83% found just once. This clonotype originated in a man in his fifties or sixties with urothelial cancer. This sample comprised PBMCs, obtained around atezolizumab (anti-PD-L1) treatment. The J gene is TRBJ2-1, the V gene TRBV11-2; no definite D call. The CDR3, as DNA: TGTGCCAGCAGCTTCCTAACTAATAACAATGAGCAGTTCTTC. It is translated as CASSFLTNNNEQFF.